This TCR beta chain was identified in a study of T-cell reconstitution after alpha-beta-depleted transplantation in children. Study-wide results and limits: In patients about two months after transplant, alpha-beta T cells reportedly arose from several hundred expanded graft clones.

This clonotype was counted ten times or more. Its antigen is as yet unknown. Unique molecular identifiers were built into the TCRbeta library. Each CDR3 protein gets one entry after TCRdb re-called the PCR reads with MiXCR. The sample contains fewer than 350,000 distinct CDR3 sequences, 9.5% to 13% of which appear only once. This CDR3 spans 17 amino acids. Germline CDR1 is LGHDT and CDR2 is YNNKEL (reference sequence). The V and J ends lost 0 bases and 3 bases, in that order; junction bases with no gene match: 10. The sequenced sample was PBMCs, obtained before TCRalphabeta/CD19-depleted stem cell transplant. This TCR derives from a boy younger than two with acute myeloid leukemia, due to receive a stem cell transplant. The V and J genes are TRBV3-1 and TRBJ2-7; TRBD2 matches at 8 bases. CDR3 DNA sequence: TGTGCCAGCAGCCAAGATGAGCCGGGAGGGCCGGACTACGAGCAGTACTTC. Protein: CASSQDEPGGPDYEQYF.